This T cell receptor beta chain stems from a study of Graves' ophthalmopathy and Graves' hyperthyroidism. This clonotype was found a few times. After removal of 6 bases from V and 2 bases from J, the junction contained 13 bases not matched to a gene. The CDR3 runs to 16 residues. Germline CDR1 and CDR2: MNHEY and SVGAGI. Amplifying from RNA transcripts, the study obtained TCR beta CDR3 regions. Second-round multiplex PCR came after first-round RT-PCR with HTBI primers. One entry per CDR3 protein results from TCRdb running MiXCR on the multiplex PCR reads. The sample comprises 740,000 or so distinct CDR3 sequences, roughly 40% of which are singletons, and 44% rests with the top ten. Under 3 months in duration, the ophthalmopathy in affected donors had moderate-to-severe activity, CAS ≥3 and NOSPECS ≥4.

This chain joins TRBV6-5 and TRBJ2-7; 7 nucleotides line up with TRBD2. This TCR was sampled from an adult man with Graves' ophthalmopathy. Material: peripheral blood. CDR3 nucleotides: TGTGCCAGCAGCCGTGCCGTAGCGGGTGTACCCTACGAGCAGTACTTC. Amino acid sequence: CASSRAVAGVPYEQYF.